Following are 17 T cell receptor beta chains from one sample sequenced in a study of blood T cell repertoires in COVID-19. TCRdb keeps only in-frame clones here, not all; method: immunoSEQ multiplex PCR. In the table there are roughly 160,000 clones, approximately 85% of which are singletons. Sequenced sample: peripheral blood. The receptor set was obtained from a man aged 40-50 years with acute or convalescent COVID-19.

The J gene is TRBJ1-6, the V gene TRBV11-2, with TRBD1 identical over 7 bases. Germline values: CDR1 SGHAT, CDR2 FQNNGV. The CDR3 consists of 14 residues. With 6 bases clipped from V and 6 bases from J, the junction kept 5 bases outside the gene matches. CDR3 protein: CASSPQGFNSPLHF. CDR3 DNA sequence: TGTGCCAGCAGTCCACAGGGGTTTAATTCACCCCTCCACTTT. Complete variable domain (other parts from reference TRBV11-2 and TRBJ1-6): EAGVAQSPRYKIIEKRQSVAFWCNPISGHATLYWYQQILGQGPKLLIQFQNNGVVDDSQLPKDRFSAERLKGVDSTLKIQPAKLEDSAVYLCASSPQGFNSPLHFGNGTRLTVT.

The gene calls are TRBV11-2 and TRBJ2-3; 7 nucleotides match TRBD1. V gave up 6 bases and J gave up 3 bases; unmatched junction bases: 12. CDR1 is SGHAT, CDR2 FQNNGV, per germline. The CDR3 extends over 16 amino acids. The CDR3 sequence is CASSRIPGQWTDTQYF. The CDR3 region has the DNA TGTGCCAGCAGTCGGATACCGGGACAGTGGACAGATACGCAGTATTTT.

This chain joins TRBV6-2 or TRBV6-3 and TRBJ1-5; D is perhaps TRBD1 (5 bases). Germline V gene lookup returns CDR1 MNHEY and CDR2 SVGEGT. V lost 4 bases and J lost 5, with 9 bases in between. This CDR3 is 13 amino acids long. CDR3 residues: CASSLGEDQPQHF. The CDR3, as DNA: TGTGCCAGCAGTTTAGGGGAGGATCAGCCCCAGCATTTT.

In the case of this clone: The same CDR3 arises from other DNA sequences in this sample as well. The gene calls are TRBV24-1 and TRBJ2-7; TRBD1 aligns across 8 bases. The CDR3 runs 13 residues. Germline CDR1 and CDR2: KGHDR and SFDVKD. The junction had 4 bases not matched to a gene; V was cut back by 4 bases and J by 6 bases. This CDR3 is CATSDSDRGEQYF. CDR3 bases: TGTGCCACCAGTGACTCCGACAGGGGCGAGCAGTACTTC.

This clone appeared a few times. The V and J genes are TRBV10-2 and TRBJ1-5; D is perhaps TRBD1 (6 bases). V gave up 8 bases and J gave up 5 bases, with 13 bases separating them. The CDR3 runs to 13 residues. Germline assignment: CDR1 WSHSY and CDR2 SAAADI. CDR3: CASSRQVDQPQHF. The CDR3 DNA is TGCGCCAGCTCCCGACAGGTGGATCAGCCCCAGCATTTT.

This rearrangement joins TRBV7-9 to TRBJ1-4; unclear D gene. This CDR3 is built from 15 residues. V gave up 5 bases and J gave up 5 bases, with 15 bases separating them. Per the germline V gene, CDR1 is SEHNR and CDR2 is FQNEAQ (reference sequence). CDR3: CASSPGARLNEKLFF. For the CDR3, the DNA is TGTGCCAGCAGCCCAGGTGCTCGGTTGAATGAAAAACTGTTTTTT. The variable domain in full, completed from reference TRBV7-9 and TRBJ1-4, reads DTGVSQNPRHKITKRGQNVTFRCDPISEHNRLYWYRQTLGQGPEFLTYFQNEAQLEKSRLLSDRFSAERPKGSFSTLEIQRTEQGDSAMYLCASSPGARLNEKLFFGSGTQLSVL.

This clone has only one observation. V and J are TRBV19 and TRBJ2-1, with 7 bases identical to TRBD2. V was pared by 5 bases and J by 4 bases, with 8 bases of the junction left unmatched. The CDR3 is 15 amino acids. Germline V gene lookup returns CDR1 LNHDA and CDR2 SQIVND (reference sequence). The CDR3 spells CASSPIAGGYNEQFF. In nucleotides, the CDR3 is TGTGCCAGTAGTCCCATTGCCGGGGGGTACAATGAGCAGTTCTTC.

The rearrangement joins TRBV5-1 to TRBJ2-7; D is perhaps TRBD2 (6 bases). Trimming stripped 7 bases from V and 4 bases from J, with 15 bases between. CDR1 and CDR2 (germline): SGHRS, YFSETQ. This CDR3 region has 13 residues. The CDR3 loop reads CASGTGDHYEQYF. CDR3 nucleotides: TGCGCCAGCGGTACGGGGGATCATTACGAGCAGTACTTC.

The gene calls are TRBV10-3 and TRBJ2-7, with 11 positions matching TRBD2. With V trimmed by 4 bases and J by 6 bases, 11 bases remained unmatched. Germline loops: CDR1 ENHRY, CDR2 SYGVKD. The length of the CDR3 is 16 residues. The CDR3 DNA sequence: TGTGCCATCAGTGTAATAGCGGGGGGGCGATTTGGCGAGCAGTACTTC. Amino acid sequence: CAISVIAGGRFGEQYF.

The gene calls are TRBV28 and TRBJ1-5, with 12 bases matching TRBD1. This CDR3 comprises 19 residues. J was trimmed by 6 bases and V by 3 bases; bases with no gene match: 15. The germline gives CDR1 MDHEN, CDR2 SYDVKM. CDR3 sequence reads: CASSFPARGTGGPVQPQHF. CDR3 nucleotides: TGTGCCAGCAGTTTCCCCGCCCGAGGGACAGGGGGCCCCGTTCAGCCCCAGCATTTT.

This clone was seen a single time. The chain couples TRBV7-3 to TRBJ2-1; 7 bases fit TRBD1. With V trimmed by 5 bases and J by 7 bases, 2 bases remained unmatched. CDR3 length: 12 amino acids. CDR1 SGHTA and CDR2 FQGTGA come from the germline V gene. The CDR3 DNA is TGTGCCAGCAGCCAGACAGGGAATGAGCAGTTCTTC. It yields the protein CASSQTGNEQFF.

V and J are TRBV5-6 and TRBJ1-4; D remains ambiguous. The germline V and J ends were trimmed by 0 bases and 3 bases, with 9 bases remaining between them. Germline lookup yields CDR1 SGHDT and CDR2 YYEEEE. The CDR3 consists of 15 residues. The CDR3 sequence is CASSLEAGPNEKLFF. CDR3 coding DNA: TGTGCCAGCAGCTTGGAGGCAGGCCCTAATGAAAAACTGTTTTTT.

The chain recombines TRBV7-2 with TRBJ1-5; possibly TRBD1 for D (5 bases). This CDR3 spans 13 amino acids. V gave up 3 bases and J gave up 5 bases, with 8 bases separating them. Germline V CDR1 and CDR2: SGHTA, FQGNSA. This chain's CDR3 is CASSLARDQPQHF. CDR3 nucleotides: TGTGCCAGCAGCTTGGCCAGGGATCAGCCCCAGCATTTT.

The chain employs TRBV27 and TRBJ1-2; 10 nucleotides agree with TRBD1. Per the germline V gene, CDR1 is MNHEY and CDR2 is SMNVEV (reference sequence). CDR3 size: 14 residues. The ends lost 7 bases at V and 4 bases at J; junction bases unmatched: 6. The CDR3 DNA is TGTGCCAGCACCCGGACAGGGGGAGGCTATGGCTACACCTTC. This sequence encodes CASTRTGGGYGYTF.

V gene TRBV5-6 combines with J gene TRBJ1-2; D call uncertain. The V gene's germline CDR1 is SGHDT and CDR2 YYEEEE. This CDR3 contains 12 residues. Trimming removed 0 bases at V and 7 bases at J, with 7 bases between. The chain's CDR3 is CASSLAGFGYTF. The CDR3 region has the DNA TGTGCCAGCAGCTTGGCCGGGTTTGGCTACACCTTC.

This clone was counted a few times. The CDR3 DNA follows: TGCGCCAGCAGCCAAGTGCGGTACCGGCATGGCTACACCTTC. Amino acids: CASSQVRYRHGYTF. The rearrangement uses TRBV4-3 and TRBJ1-2; D call uncertain. This CDR3 region has 14 residues. Per the germline V gene, CDR1 is LGHNA and CDR2 is YSLEER. Trimming removed 1 base at V and 6 bases at J, with 12 bases between.

The chain couples TRBV18 to TRBJ1-1; D remains unclear. Germline CDR1 reads KGHSH; CDR2 reads LQKENI. Trimming left V 2 bases short and J 0 bases short, with 4 bases between. The CDR3 contains 13 residues. CDR3 sequence (DNA): TGTGCCAGCTCACCAATCTTGAACACTGAAGCTTTCTTT. It is translated as CASSPILNTEAFF.